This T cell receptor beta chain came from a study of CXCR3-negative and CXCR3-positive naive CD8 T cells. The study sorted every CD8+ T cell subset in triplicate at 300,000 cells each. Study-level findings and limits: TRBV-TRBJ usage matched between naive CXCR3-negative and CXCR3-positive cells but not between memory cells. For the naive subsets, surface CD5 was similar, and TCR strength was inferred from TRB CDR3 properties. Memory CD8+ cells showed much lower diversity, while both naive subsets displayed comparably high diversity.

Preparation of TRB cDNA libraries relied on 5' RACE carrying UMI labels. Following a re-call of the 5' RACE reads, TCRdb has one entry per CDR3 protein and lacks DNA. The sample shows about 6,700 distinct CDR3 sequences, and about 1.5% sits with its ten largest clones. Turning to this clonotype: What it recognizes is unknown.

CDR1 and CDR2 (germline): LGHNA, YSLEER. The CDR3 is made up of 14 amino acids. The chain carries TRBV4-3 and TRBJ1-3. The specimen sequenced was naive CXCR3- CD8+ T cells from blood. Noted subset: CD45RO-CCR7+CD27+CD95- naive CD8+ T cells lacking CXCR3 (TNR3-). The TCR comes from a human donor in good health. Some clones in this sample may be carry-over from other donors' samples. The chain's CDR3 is CASSQASSGNTIYF.